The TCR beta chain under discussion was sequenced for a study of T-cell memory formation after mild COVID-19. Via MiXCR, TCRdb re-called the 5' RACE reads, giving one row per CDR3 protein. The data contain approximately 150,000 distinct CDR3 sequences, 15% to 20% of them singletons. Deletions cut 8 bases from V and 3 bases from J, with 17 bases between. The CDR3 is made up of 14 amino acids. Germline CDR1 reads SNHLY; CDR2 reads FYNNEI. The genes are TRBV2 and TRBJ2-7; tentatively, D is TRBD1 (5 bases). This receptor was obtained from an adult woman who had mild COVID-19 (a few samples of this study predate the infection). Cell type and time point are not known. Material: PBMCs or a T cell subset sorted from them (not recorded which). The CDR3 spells CASLIETVSYEQYF. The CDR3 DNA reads TGTGCCAGCTTGATCGAGACAGTCAGCTACGAGCAGTACTTC.